This is a list of T cell receptor beta chains from one sample in a study of T cell repertoires in cytomegalovirus infection. From the reads, TCRdb called clonotypes with MiXCR, one entry per CDR3 protein. The profile shows 45,000 to 60,000 distinct CDR3 sequences, around 18% of them singletons. Their antigens are not known. The starting material was CD8+ T cells from cultured PBMCs, obtained from culture after CMV antigen stimulation. The receptor source for this set is a human donor in good health (CMV status not recorded). Some clones in this sample may be carry-over from other donors' samples. Each CDR3 is given without its conserved first and last residue.

TRBV6-2/TRBV6-3,TRBJ2-2,ASSYRQITGELF
TRBV13,TRBJ1-1,ASSPGTGVTEAF
TRBV7-9,TRBJ2-5,ASSLALTGGHLQETQY
TRBV29-1,TRBJ2-2,SAEDANTGELF
TRBV7-9,TRBJ2-7,ASSLSGRPQFYEQY
TRBV27,TRBJ2-3,ASSLKIQGSTDTQY
TRBV11-1,TRBJ2-1,ASSLSADEQF
TRBV10-3,TRBJ2-5,ATYSGGGPRETQY
TRBV19,TRBJ1-1,ASSRGRLNTEAF
TRBV7-9,TRBJ1-6,ASTSDRAHFKDSPLH
TRBV4-1,TRBJ2-7,ASSRGTGTYEQY
TRBV9,TRBJ2-2,ASSVVGSGSFGGELF
TRBV20-1,TRBJ2-3,SARHAGLAGSLHTDTQY
TRBV7-2,TRBJ2-1,ASSYGYNEQF
TRBV20-1,TRBJ1-5,SARDDEGLQPQH
TRBV7-9,TRBJ1-5,ASSQAHSNQPQH
TRBV7-9,TRBJ2-5,ASSGQGQGAVKTQY
TRBV6-2/TRBV6-3,TRBJ2-7,ATSVGDSYEQY
TRBV7-2,TRBJ2-1,ASSLVRTSGGSHSNEQF
TRBV28,TRBJ1-1,ASSYLGDTEAF
TRBV7-2,TRBJ2-1,ASSPLGQGAYGEQF
TRBV28,TRBJ1-2,ASRLDGLLSQSRYGYT
TRBV7-6,TRBJ2-5,ASNRDSQETQY
TRBV7-9,TRBJ1-4,ASKRQGLNEKLF
TRBV5-1,TRBJ1-1,ASSLAKGSANTEAF
TRBV7-9,TRBJ2-6,ASSFPGQHSGANVLT
TRBV28,TRBJ2-5,AINLGLAGGPGNQETQY
TRBV29-1,TRBJ2-3,SVGGREDTQY
TRBV10-3,TRBJ1-4,AISESQGPGEKLF
TRBV19,TRBJ2-5,ASGDRGLETQY
TRBV12-3/TRBV12-4,TRBJ2-1,ASSLAQGISSYNEQF
TRBV25-1,TRBJ1-2,AIKNDPQGYT
TRBV7-9,TRBJ2-7,ASSSNPPSYEQY
TRBV2,TRBJ2-7,ATSGGGYYEQY
TRBV7-8,TRBJ1-2,ARSMCPSGGYT
TRBV28,TRBJ2-7,ASRETSGPYEQY
TRBV7-9,TRBJ1-1,ASSLERTEAF
TRBV12-3/TRBV12-4,TRBJ2-1,ASSLRGNYNEQF
TRBV7-9,TRBJ1-1,ASSSAGHNTF
TRBV6-5,TRBJ1-2,ASSYGREGIET
TRBV11-2,TRBJ1-2,ASSPGSYDRVVDGYT
TRBV6-2/TRBV6-3,TRBJ1-6,ASKPGQNSSPLH